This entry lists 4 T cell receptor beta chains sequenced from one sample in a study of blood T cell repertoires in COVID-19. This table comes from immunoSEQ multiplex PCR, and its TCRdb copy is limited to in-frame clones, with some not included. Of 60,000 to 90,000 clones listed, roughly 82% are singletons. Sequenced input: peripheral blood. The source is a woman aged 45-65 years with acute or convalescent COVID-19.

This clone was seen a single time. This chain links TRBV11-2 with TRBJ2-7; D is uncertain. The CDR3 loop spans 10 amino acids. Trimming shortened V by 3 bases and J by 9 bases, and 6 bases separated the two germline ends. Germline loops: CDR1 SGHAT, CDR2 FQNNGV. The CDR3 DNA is TGTGCCAGCAGCTTGATTAGGCAGTACTTC. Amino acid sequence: CASSLIRQYF.

Here the CDR3 reads CSGSTGRPGRYEQYF. Here the CDR3 DNA reads TGCAGCGGATCTACGGGGCGGCCAGGGAGGTACGAGCAGTACTTC. J is TRBJ2-7 and V is TRBV29-1, with a tentative D call TRBD2 (6 bases). The length of the CDR3 is 15 residues. Trimming pared 7 bases from V and 4 bases from J, leaving 23 bases between. Per the germline V gene, CDR1 is SQVTM and CDR2 is ANQGSEA.

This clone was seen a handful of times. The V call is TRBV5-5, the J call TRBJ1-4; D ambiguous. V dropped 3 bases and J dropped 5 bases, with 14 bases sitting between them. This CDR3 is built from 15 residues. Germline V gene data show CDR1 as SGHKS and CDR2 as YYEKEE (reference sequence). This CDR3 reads CASSSPRDLNEKLFF. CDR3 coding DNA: TGTGCCAGCAGCTCGCCTCGTGACTTGAATGAAAAACTGTTTTTT.

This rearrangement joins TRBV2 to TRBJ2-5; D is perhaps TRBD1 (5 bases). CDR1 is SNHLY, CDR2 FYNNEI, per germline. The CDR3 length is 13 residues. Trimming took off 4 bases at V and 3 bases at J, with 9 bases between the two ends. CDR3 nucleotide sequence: TGTGCCAGCAGTGGCCAACAGGAAGAGACCCAGTACTTC. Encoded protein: CASSGQQEETQYF. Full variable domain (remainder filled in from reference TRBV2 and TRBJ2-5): EPEVTQTPSHQVTQMGQEVILRCVPISNHLYFYWYRQILGQKVEFLVSFYNNEISEKSEIFDDQFSVERPDGSNFTLKIRSTKLEDSAMYFCASSGQQEETQYFGPGTRLLVL.